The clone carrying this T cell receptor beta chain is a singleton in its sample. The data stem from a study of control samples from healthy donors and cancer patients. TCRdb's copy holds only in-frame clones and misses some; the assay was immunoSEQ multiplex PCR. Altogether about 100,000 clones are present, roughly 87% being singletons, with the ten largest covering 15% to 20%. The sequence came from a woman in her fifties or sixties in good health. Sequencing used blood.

CDR3 DNA sequence: TGCGCCAGCAGCCTAGGAGGGACGAACACTGAAGCTTTCTTT. Amino acid sequence: CASSLGGTNTEAFF. V usage is TRBV4-1 and J usage is TRBJ1-1; D is possibly TRBD1 (5 bases). The CDR3 totals 14 residues. Trimming left V 4 bases short and J 1 base short, with 10 bases between. Germline CDR1 reads MGHRA; CDR2 reads YSYEKL.